This entry features one T cell receptor (beta chain) sequence. Its specificity is unknown. V lost 5 bases to trimming and J lost 3 bases, with 5 bases between them. The CDR3 runs 13 residues. Germline V lookup: CDR1 LNHDA, CDR2 SQIVND (reference sequence). The data are from a study of Ad26.COV2.S vaccination and SARS-CoV-2 variants. General study points: Reportedly, spike-specific CD8+ and CD4+ T cell responses achieved substantial breadth once vaccination had taken place. Vaccinated individuals (as opposed to placebo recipients) had higher spike-specific TCR breadth.

As to treatment: some 19 received Ad26.COV2.S at low or high dose, single or two shots; 5 received placebo; per-sample allocation not given. Each sample was drawn 63 days after the first injection (of vaccine or placebo). The method was immunoSEQ multiplex PCR; TCRdb's version includes in-frame clones alone and lacks a portion of them. Altogether 360,000 or so clones are present, approximately 90% being singletons, with the ten largest covering approximately 1.9%. This receptor was taken from a person aged 18-65 years who received the Ad26.COV2.S COVID-19 vaccine or a placebo. This chain links TRBV19 with TRBJ2-6, with D hard to call. The sequencing used peripheral blood, collected in a trial of Ad26.COV2.S vaccine versus placebo. CDR3 amino acids: CASSWDGANVLTF. The CDR3 DNA follows: TGTGCCAGTAGTTGGGATGGGGCCAACGTCCTGACTTTC. Variable domain in full (rest from reference TRBV19 and TRBJ2-6): DGGITQSPKYLFRKEGQNVTLSCEQNLNHDAMYWYRQDPGQGLRLIYYSQIVNDFQKGDIAEGYSVSREKKESFPLTVTSAQKNPTAFYLCASSWDGANVLTFGAGSRLTVL.